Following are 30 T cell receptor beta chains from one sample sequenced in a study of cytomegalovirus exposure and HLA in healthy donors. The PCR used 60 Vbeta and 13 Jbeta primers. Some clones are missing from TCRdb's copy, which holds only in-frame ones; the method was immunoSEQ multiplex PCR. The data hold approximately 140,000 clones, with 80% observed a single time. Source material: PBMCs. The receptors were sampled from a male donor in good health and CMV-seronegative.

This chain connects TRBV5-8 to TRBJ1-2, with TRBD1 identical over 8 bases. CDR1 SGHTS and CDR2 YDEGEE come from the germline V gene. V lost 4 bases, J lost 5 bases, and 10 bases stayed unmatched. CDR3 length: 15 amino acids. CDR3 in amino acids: CASSIGTGARYGYTF. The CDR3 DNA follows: TGTGCCAGCAGCATAGGGACAGGCGCCCGATATGGCTACACCTTC.

The CDR3 spells CASSTKDYEQYF. CDR3 coding DNA: TGTGCCAGCAGCACTAAGGACTACGAGCAGTACTTC. The V and J genes are TRBV11-3 and TRBJ2-7, with no clear D. The CDR3 consists of 12 residues. Trimming cost V 5 bases and J 3 bases, with 8 bases left between them. Germline-derived CDR1 and CDR2 are SGHNT and YENEEA.

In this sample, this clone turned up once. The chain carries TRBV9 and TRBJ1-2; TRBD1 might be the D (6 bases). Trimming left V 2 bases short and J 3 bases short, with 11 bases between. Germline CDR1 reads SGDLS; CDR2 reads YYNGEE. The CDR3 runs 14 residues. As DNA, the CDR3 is TGTGCCAGCAGCGTTGGGACACAAGACTATGGCTACACCTTC. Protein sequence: CASSVGTQDYGYTF.

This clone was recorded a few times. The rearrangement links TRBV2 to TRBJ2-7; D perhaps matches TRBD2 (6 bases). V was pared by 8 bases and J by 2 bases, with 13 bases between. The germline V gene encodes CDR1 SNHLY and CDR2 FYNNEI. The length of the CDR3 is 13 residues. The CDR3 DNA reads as TGTGCCAGCCAGCGGGCGGTAGCCTACGAGCAGTACTTC. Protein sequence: CASQRAVAYEQYF.

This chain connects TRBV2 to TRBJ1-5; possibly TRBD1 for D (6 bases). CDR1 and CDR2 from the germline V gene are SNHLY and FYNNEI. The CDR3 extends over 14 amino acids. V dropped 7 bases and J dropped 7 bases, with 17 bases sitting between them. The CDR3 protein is CASNGGDSRQPQHF. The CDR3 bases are TGTGCCAGCAATGGGGGCGATTCTCGCCAGCCCCAGCATTTT.

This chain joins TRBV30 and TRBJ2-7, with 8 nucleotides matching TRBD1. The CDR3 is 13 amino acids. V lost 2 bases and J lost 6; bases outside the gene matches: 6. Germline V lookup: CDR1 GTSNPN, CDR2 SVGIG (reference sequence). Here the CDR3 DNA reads TGTGCCTGGAGTACGGACAGGGTAGGCGAGCAGTACTTC. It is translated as CAWSTDRVGEQYF. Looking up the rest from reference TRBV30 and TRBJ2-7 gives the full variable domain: SQTIHQWPATLVQPVGSPLSLECTVEGTSNPNLYWYRQAAGRGLQLLFYSVGIGQISSEVPQNLSASRPQDRQFILSSKKLLLSDSGFYLCAWSTDRVGEQYFGPGTRLTVT.

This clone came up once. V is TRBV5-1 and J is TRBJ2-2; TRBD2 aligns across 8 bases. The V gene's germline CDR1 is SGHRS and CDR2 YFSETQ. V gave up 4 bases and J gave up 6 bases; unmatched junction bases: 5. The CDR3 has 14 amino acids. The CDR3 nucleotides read TGCGCCAGCAGCGTGGGACTAGTGGCCGGGGAGCTGTTTTTT. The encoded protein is CASSVGLVAGELFF.

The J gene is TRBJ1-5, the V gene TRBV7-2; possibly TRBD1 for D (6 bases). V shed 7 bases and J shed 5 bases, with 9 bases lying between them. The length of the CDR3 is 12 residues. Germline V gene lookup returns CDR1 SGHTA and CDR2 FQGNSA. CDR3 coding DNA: TGTGCCAGCAAGGCAGGGGATCAGCCCCAGCATTTT. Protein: CASKAGDQPQHF.

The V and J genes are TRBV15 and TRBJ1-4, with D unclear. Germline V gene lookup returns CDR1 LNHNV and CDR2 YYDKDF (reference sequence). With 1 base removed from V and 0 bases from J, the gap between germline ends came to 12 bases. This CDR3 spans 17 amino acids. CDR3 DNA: TGTGCCACCAGCAGAGGCTACGGTAGTCCAACTAATGAAAAACTGTTTTTT. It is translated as CATSRGYGSPTNEKLFF.

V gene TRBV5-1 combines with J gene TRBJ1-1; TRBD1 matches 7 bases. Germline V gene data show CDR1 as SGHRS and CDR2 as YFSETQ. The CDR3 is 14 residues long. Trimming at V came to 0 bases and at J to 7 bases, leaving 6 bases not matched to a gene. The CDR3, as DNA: TGCGCCAGCAGCTTGGATGGACAGGATCTTGAAGCTTTCTTT. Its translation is CASSLDGQDLEAFF.

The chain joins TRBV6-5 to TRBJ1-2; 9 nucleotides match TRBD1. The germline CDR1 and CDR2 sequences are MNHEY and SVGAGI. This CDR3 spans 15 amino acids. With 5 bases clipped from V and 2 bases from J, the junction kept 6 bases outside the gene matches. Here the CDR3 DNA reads TGTGCCAGCAGTACTCTCGGACAGGGGAACTATGGCTACACCTTC. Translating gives CASSTLGQGNYGYTF.

The CDR3, as DNA: TGTGCCAGCTCACCATCGGGGGAGGAAGCTTTCTTT. It codes for CASSPSGEEAFF. This chain links TRBV18 with TRBJ1-1, with a tentative D call TRBD1 (5 bases). V was cut by 2 bases and J by 8 bases, with 9 bases left in between. The CDR3 runs to 12 residues. The germline V gene has CDR1 KGHSH and CDR2 LQKENI.

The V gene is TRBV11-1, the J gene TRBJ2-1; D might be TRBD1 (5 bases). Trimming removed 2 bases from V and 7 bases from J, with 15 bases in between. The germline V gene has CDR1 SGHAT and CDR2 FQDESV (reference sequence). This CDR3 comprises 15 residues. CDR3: CASSLSQGRTNEQFF. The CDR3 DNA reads TGTGCCAGCAGCTTAAGCCAGGGCAGAACTAATGAGCAGTTCTTC.

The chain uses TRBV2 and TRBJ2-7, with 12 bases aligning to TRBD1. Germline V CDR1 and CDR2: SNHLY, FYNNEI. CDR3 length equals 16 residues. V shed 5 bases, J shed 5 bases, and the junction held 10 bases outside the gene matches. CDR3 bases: TGTGCCAGCAGTCTTACTAGGGGACAGGGGGCCCACGAGCAGTACTTC. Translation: CASSLTRGQGAHEQYF.

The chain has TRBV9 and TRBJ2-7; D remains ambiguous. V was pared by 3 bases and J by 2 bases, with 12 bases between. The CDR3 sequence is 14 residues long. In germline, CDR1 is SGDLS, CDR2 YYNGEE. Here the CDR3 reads CASSATPSTYEQYF. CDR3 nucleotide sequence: TGTGCCAGCAGCGCAACGCCGTCTACCTACGAGCAGTACTTC.

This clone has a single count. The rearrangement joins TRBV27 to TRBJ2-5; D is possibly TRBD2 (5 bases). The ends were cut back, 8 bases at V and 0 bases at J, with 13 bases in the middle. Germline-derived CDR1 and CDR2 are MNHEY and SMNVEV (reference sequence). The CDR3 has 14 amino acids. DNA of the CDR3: TGTGCCAGCGGGTATTCGGGGTACCAAGAGACCCAGTACTTC. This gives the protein CASGYSGYQETQYF.

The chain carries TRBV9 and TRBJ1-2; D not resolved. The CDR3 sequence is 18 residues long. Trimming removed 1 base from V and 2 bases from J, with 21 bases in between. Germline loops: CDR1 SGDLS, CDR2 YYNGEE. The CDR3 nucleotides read TGTGCCAGCAGCGTAAAGGCTAGGGAGTACGATCTGAACTATGGCTACACCTTC. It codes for CASSVKAREYDLNYGYTF.

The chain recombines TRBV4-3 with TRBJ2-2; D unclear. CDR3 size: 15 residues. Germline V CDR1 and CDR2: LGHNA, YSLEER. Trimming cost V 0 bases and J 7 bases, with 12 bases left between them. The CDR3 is CASSQEVTLGGELFF. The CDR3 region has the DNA TGCGCCAGCAGCCAAGAGGTGACTTTAGGCGGGGAGCTGTTTTTT.

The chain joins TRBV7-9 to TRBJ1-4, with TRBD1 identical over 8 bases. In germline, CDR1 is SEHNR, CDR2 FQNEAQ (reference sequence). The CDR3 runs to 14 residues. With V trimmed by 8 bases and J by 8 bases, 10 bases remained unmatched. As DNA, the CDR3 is TGTGCCAGCGGGGCTTCAGGGGGCAACGAAAAACTGTTTTTT. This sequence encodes CASGASGGNEKLFF.

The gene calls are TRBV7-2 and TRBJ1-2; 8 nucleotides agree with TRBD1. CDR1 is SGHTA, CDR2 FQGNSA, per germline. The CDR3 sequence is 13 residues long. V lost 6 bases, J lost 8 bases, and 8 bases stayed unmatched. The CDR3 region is CASSRGQGRGYTF. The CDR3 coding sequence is TGTGCCAGCAGTCGAGGACAGGGAAGGGGCTACACCTTC.

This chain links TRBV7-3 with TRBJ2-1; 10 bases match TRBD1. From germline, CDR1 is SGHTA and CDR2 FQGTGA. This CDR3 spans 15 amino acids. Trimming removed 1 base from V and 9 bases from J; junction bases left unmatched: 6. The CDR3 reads CASSLRQGAGSEQFF. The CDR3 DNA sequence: TGTGCCAGCAGCTTAAGACAGGGGGCAGGGAGTGAGCAGTTCTTC. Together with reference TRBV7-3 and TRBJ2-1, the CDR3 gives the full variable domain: GAGVSQTPSNKVTEKGKYVELRCDPISGHTALYWYRQSLGQGPEFLIYFQGTGAADDSGLPNDRFFAVRPEGSVSTLKIQRTERGDSAVYLCASSLRQGAGSEQFFGPGTRLTVL.

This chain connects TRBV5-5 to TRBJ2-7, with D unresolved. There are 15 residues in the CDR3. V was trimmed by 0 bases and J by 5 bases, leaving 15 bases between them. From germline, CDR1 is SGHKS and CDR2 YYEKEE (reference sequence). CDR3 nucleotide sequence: TGTGCCAGCAGCTTGGAACGTACATGGAGTAACGAGCAGTACTTC. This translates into CASSLERTWSNEQYF.

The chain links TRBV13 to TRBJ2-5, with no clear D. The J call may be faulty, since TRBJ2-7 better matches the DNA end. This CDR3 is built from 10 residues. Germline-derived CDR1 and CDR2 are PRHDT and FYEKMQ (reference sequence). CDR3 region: CASSDYEQYF. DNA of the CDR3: TGTGCCAGCAGTGACTACGAGCAGTACTTC.

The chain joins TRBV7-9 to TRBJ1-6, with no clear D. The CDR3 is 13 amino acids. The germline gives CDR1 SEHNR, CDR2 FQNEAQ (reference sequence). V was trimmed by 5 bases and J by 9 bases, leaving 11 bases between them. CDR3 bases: TGTGCCAGCAGCGCCGACGGGTCTTCACCCCTCCACTTT. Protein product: CASSADGSSPLHF.

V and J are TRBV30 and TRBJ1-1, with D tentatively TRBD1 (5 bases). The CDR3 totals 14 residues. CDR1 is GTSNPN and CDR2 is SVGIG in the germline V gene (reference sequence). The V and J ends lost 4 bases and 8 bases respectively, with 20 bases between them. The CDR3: CAWKMMGQIREAFF. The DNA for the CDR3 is TGTGCCTGGAAGATGATGGGGCAGATCCGCGAAGCTTTCTTT.

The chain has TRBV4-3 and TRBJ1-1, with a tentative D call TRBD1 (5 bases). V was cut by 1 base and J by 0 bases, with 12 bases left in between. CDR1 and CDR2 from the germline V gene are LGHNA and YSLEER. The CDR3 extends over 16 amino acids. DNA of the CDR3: TGCGCCAGCAGCCAAGGAACGAGGACATTGAACACTGAAGCTTTCTTT. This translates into CASSQGTRTLNTEAFF.

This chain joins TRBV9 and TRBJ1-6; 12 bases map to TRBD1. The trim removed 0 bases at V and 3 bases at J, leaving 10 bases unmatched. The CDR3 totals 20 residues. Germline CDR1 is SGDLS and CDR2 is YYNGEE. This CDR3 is CASSVGGGQGATLYNSPLHF. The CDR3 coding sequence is TGTGCCAGCAGCGTAGGAGGGGGACAGGGGGCAACCCTCTATAATTCACCCCTCCACTTT.

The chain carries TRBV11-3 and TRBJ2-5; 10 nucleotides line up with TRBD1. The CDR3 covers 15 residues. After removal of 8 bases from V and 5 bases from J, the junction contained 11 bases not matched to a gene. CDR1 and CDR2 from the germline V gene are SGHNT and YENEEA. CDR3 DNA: TGTGCCAGCGGACCGGGACAGGGGTTTGGGGAGACCCAGTACTTC. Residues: CASGPGQGFGETQYF.

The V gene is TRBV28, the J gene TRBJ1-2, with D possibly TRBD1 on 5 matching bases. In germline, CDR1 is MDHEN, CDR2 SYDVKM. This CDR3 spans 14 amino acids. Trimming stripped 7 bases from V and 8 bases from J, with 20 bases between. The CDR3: CASIRQAGTRGYTF. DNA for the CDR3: TGTGCCAGCATTAGGCAGGCGGGGACTCGGGGCTACACCTTC.

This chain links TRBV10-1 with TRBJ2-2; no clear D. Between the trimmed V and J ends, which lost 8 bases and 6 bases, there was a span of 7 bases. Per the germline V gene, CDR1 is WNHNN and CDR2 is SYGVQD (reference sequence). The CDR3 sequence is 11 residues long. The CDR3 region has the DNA TGCGCCAGCGCGGCGCCCGGGGAGCTGTTTTTT. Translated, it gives CASAAPGELFF.